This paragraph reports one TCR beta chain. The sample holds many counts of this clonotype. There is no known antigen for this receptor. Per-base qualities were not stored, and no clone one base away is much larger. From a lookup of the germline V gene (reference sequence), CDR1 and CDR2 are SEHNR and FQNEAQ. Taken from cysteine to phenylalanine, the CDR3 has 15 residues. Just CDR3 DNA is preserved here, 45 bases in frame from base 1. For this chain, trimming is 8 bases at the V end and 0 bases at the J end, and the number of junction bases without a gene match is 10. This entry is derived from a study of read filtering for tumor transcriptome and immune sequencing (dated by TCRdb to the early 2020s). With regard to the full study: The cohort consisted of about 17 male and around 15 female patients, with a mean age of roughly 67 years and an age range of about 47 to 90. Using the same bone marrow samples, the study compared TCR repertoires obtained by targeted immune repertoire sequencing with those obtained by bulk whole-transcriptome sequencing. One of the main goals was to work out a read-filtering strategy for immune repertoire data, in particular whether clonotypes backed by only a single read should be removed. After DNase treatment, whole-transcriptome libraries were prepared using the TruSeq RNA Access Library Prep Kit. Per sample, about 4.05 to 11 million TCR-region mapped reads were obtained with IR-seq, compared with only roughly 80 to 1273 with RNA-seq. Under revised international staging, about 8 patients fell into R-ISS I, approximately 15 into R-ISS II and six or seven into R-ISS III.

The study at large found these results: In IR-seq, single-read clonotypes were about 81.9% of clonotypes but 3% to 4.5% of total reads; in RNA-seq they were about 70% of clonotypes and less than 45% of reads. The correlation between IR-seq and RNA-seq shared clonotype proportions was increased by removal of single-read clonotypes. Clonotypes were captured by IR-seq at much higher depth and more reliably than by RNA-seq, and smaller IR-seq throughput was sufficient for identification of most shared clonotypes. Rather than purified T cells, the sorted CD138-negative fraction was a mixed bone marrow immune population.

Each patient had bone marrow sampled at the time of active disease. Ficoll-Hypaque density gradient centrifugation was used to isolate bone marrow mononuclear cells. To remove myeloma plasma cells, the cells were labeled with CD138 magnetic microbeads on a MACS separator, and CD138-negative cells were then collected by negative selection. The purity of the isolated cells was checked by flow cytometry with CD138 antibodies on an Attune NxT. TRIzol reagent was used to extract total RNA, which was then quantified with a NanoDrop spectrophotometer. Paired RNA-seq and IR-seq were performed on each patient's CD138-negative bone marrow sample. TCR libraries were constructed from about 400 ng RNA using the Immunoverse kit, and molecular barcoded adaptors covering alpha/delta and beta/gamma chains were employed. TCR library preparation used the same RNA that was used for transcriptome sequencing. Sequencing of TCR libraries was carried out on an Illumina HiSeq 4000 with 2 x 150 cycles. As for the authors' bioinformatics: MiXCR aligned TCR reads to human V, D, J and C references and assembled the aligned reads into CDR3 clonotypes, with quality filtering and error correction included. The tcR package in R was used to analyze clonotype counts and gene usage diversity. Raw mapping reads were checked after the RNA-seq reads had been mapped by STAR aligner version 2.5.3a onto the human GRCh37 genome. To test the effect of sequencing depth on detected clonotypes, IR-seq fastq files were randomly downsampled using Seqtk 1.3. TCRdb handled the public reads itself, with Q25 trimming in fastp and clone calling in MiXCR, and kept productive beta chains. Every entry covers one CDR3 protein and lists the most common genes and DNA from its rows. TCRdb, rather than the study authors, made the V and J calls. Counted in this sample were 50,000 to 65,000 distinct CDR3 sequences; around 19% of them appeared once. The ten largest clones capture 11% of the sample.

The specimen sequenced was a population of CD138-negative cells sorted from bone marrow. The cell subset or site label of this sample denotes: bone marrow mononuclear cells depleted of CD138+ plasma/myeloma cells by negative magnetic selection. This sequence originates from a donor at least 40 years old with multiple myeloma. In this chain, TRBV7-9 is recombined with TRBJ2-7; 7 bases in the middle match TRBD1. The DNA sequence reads TGTGCCAGCGGCATTGGGACAGCGAGCTCCTACGAGCAGTACTTC. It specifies CASGIGTASSYEQYF.